A selection of T cell receptor beta chains follows, all from one sample in a study of cytomegalovirus exposure and HLA in healthy donors. The method was immunoSEQ multiplex PCR; TCRdb's version includes in-frame clones alone and lacks a portion of them. In the table there are approximately 69,000 clones, approximately 80% of which are singletons. What was sequenced was PBMCs. Receptors originate from a man younger than 30 in good health and CMV-seronegative. The CDR3 runs from the conserved cysteine through the conserved F or W. A D gene is named only where the DNA matches it firmly. A clone size is listed for some rows: how often the clone was seen (once, few, many), or a class if it is expanded.

V: TRBV2; J: TRBJ2-5; size: NA; D: NA; DNA: TGTGCCAGCAGTATGAGCGCCTGGGAGACCCAGTACTTC; CDR3: CASSMSAWETQYF
V: TRBV4-1; J: TRBJ1-4; size: NA; D: TRBD1; DNA: TGCGCCAGCAGCCAAGGGACAGGGGGCGAAAAACTGTTTTTT; CDR3: CASSQGTGGEKLFF
V: TRBV5-1; J: TRBJ1-1; size: NA; D: NA; DNA: TGCGCCAGCAGCTTGGCCACAGGGCGGAACACTGAAGCTTTCTTT; CDR3: CASSLATGRNTEAFF
V: TRBV10-3; J: TRBJ2-7; size: NA; D: TRBD1; DNA: TGTGCCATCTGGACAGGGGATGCCTACGAGCAGTACTTC; CDR3: CAIWTGDAYEQYF
V: TRBV11-2; J: TRBJ2-2; size: NA; D: NA; DNA: TGTGCCAGCAGCCCCAGTTCCGGGGAGCTGTTTTTT; CDR3: CASSPSSGELFF
V: TRBV7-6; J: TRBJ1-3; size: NA; D: TRBD1; DNA: TGTGCCAGCAGCGTCGGACAGGGGAGACTCCGCTCTGGAAACACCATATATTTT; CDR3: CASSVGQGRLRSGNTIYF
V: TRBV19; J: TRBJ2-2; size: few; D: TRBD2; DNA: TGTGCCAGTAGCCCTGCTACCCGGACTAGCGTGAACACCGGGGAGCTGTTTTTT; CDR3: CASSPATRTSVNTGELFF
V: TRBV19; J: TRBJ2-3; size: NA; D: NA; DNA: TGTGCCAGTAGGTCCGGGGGAGATACGCAGTATTTT; CDR3: CASRSGGDTQYF
V: TRBV6-1; J: TRBJ1-2; size: few; D: TRBD1; DNA: TGTGCCAGCAGTGAGTTAACAGGGGGCGGCTATGGCTACACCTTC; CDR3: CASSELTGGGYGYTF
V: TRBV19; J: TRBJ2-2; size: few; D: NA; DNA: TGTGCCAGTAGTATAGGTAGGGCAGGGGTGAACACCGGGGAGCTGTTTTTT; CDR3: CASSIGRAGVNTGELFF
V: TRBV5-6; J: TRBJ2-5; size: NA; D: TRBD1; DNA: TGTGCCAGCAGCTTCTGGGACAGCTCGGAGACCCAGTACTTC; CDR3: CASSFWDSSETQYF
V: TRBV4-1; J: TRBJ2-7; size: NA; D: NA; DNA: TGCGCCAGCAGCCGAACCTCCGGGGAATCCTACGAGCAGTACTTC; CDR3: CASSRTSGESYEQYF
V: TRBV7-6; J: TRBJ2-1; size: NA; D: NA; DNA: TGTGCCAGCAGCTTGATCGATCGGCAGGGAGGTGGGGTCAATGAGCAGTTCTTC; CDR3: CASSLIDRQGGGVNEQFF
V: TRBV6-1; J: TRBJ2-3; size: NA; D: TRBD2; DNA: TGTGCCAGCAGTGGACTAGCGGGGGGGAGAGATACGCAGTATTTT; CDR3: CASSGLAGGRDTQYF
V: TRBV7-2; J: TRBJ2-5; size: NA; D: NA; DNA: TGTGCCAGCAGTCTCGAGGGGCAGGGGCAATGGACCCAGTACTTC; CDR3: CASSLEGQGQWTQYF
V: TRBV5-1; J: TRBJ2-3; size: NA; D: TRBD2; DNA: TGCGCCAGCAGCTTGGGGCGGGGGACCAGCACAGATACGCAGTATTTT; CDR3: CASSLGRGTSTDTQYF
V: TRBV6-1; J: TRBJ2-7; size: NA; D: NA; DNA: TGTGCCAGCAGTGACGTCGGGAGTGGCGAGCAGTACTTC; CDR3: CASSDVGSGEQYF
V: TRBV9; J: TRBJ2-7; size: NA; D: NA; DNA: TGTGCCAGCAGCGTAGGTCATCGGGGTCAGAACGAGCAGTACTTC; CDR3: CASSVGHRGQNEQYF
V: TRBV4-1; J: TRBJ1-3; size: NA; D: NA; DNA: TGCGCCAGCAGCCAAGAGGGAGACAGGTTCTTCTCTGGAAACACCATATATTTT; CDR3: CASSQEGDRFFSGNTIYF
V: TRBV5-5; J: TRBJ1-3; size: NA; D: NA; DNA: TGTGCCAGCAGCTTTGGGGGGTTGGGACTTGGAAACACCATATATTTT; CDR3: CASSFGGLGLGNTIYF
V: TRBV2; J: TRBJ1-5; size: NA; D: NA; DNA: TGTGCCAGCAGTGTACAGTATAGCAATCAGCCCCAGCATTTT; CDR3: CASSVQYSNQPQHF
V: TRBV30; J: TRBJ2-3; size: NA; D: NA; DNA: TGTGCCTGGAGTACTTTCGGCAGGGGAAGGCAGTATTTT; CDR3: CAWSTFGRGRQYF
V: TRBV19; J: TRBJ2-7; size: once; D: TRBD2; DNA: TGTGCCAGTAGTATTCTAGCGGGGACCTACGAGCAGTACTTC; CDR3: CASSILAGTYEQYF
V: TRBV2; J: TRBJ2-2; size: NA; D: NA; DNA: TGTGCCAGCAGGGGGACAACCACCGGGGAGCTGTTTTTT; CDR3: CASRGTTTGELFF